This passage covers 5 T cell receptor beta chains from one sample sequenced in a study of cytomegalovirus exposure and HLA in healthy donors. In the PCR, 60 Vbeta and 13 Jbeta primers were used. Clones were sequenced by immunoSEQ multiplex PCR, and TCRdb holds only the in-frame ones, with some missing. The data show roughly 150,000 clones, 60% to 80% seen once. Sequencing was performed on PBMCs. All receptors come from a male donor in good health and CMV-seronegative.

This chain uses TRBV9 with TRBJ2-7; 9 bases match TRBD1. V trimming: 2 bases; J trimming: 6 bases; junction bases outside the gene matches: 12. Germline V CDR1 and CDR2: SGDLS, YYNGEE. This CDR3 is 16 amino acids long. The CDR3 DNA is TGTGCCAGCAGCGTGTATCTGGACAGGGGAACGGGCGAGCAGTACTTC. Residues: CASSVYLDRGTGEQYF.

This clone was recorded a few times. CDR3 bases: TGTGCCAGCAGCCTATGGACTAGCGGGAGCGGGGAGACCCAGTACTTC. Encoded protein: CASSLWTSGSGETQYF. The V call is TRBV14, the J call TRBJ2-5, with 13 bases aligning to TRBD2. CDR1 and CDR2 from the germline V gene are SGHDN and FVKESK. The CDR3 runs to 16 residues. V dropped 4 bases and J dropped 5; count of bases not matched to a gene: 7. Using reference TRBV14 and TRBJ2-5 for the parts outside the CDR3, the full variable domain is EAGVTQFPSHSVIEKGQTVTLRCDPISGHDNLYWYRRVMGKEIKFLLHFVKESKQDESGMPNNRFLAERTGGTYSTLKVQPAELEDSGVYFCASSLWTSGSGETQYFGPGTRLLVL.

This clone was observed once. V usage is TRBV4-3 and J usage is TRBJ2-1; 11 nucleotides match TRBD2. From germline, CDR1 is LGHNA and CDR2 YSLEER. Trimming took 0 bases from V and 6 from J; bases not matched to a gene: 4. CDR3 length: 16 residues. CDR3 sequence: CASSQDLAGGSNEQFF. The CDR3 nucleotides read TGCGCCAGCAGCCAAGATCTAGCGGGAGGCTCCAATGAGCAGTTCTTC.

The J gene is TRBJ2-7, the V gene TRBV7-9; D is unresolved. This CDR3 is 16 amino acids long. The V gene lost 0 bases and the J gene lost 0 bases, with 12 bases spanning the gap. Per germline, CDR1 SEHNR and CDR2 FQNEAQ (reference sequence). The CDR3 loop reads CASSLAEIMSSYEQYF. CDR3 sequence (DNA): TGTGCCAGCAGCTTAGCTGAGATTATGAGCTCCTACGAGCAGTACTTC.

The rearrangement joins TRBV9 to TRBJ1-2; D remains unclear. The V and J ends lost 0 bases and 1 base respectively, with 4 bases between them. The CDR3 covers 13 residues. CDR1 is SGDLS, CDR2 YYNGEE, per germline. CDR3 nucleotide sequence: TGTGCCAGCAGCGTAGCCTATAACTATGGCTACACCTTC. This codes for CASSVAYNYGYTF. Together with reference TRBV9 and TRBJ1-2, the CDR3 gives the full variable domain: DSGVTQTPKHLITATGQRVTLRCSPRSGDLSVYWYQQSLDQGLQFLIQYYNGEERAKGNILERFSAQQFPDLHSELNLSSLELGDSALYFCASSVAYNYGYTFGSGTRLTVV.